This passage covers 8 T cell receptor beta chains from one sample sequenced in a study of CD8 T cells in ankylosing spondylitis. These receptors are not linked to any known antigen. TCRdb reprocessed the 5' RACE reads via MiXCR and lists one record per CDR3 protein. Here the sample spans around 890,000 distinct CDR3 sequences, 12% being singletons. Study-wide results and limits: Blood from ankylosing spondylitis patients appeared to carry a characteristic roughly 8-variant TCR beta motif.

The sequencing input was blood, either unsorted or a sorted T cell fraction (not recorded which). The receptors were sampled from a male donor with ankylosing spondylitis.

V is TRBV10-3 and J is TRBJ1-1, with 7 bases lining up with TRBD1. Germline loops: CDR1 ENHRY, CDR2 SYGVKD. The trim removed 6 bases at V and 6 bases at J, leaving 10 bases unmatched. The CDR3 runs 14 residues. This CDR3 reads CAIRDDRVGSEAFF. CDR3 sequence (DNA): TGTGCCATCAGAGACGACAGGGTTGGGTCTGAAGCTTTCTTT.

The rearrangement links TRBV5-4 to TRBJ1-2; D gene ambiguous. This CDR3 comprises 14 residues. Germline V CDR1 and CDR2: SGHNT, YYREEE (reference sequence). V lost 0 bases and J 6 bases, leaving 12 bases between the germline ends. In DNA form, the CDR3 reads TGTGCCAGCAGCTTGGTGGGCTCGCTCCATGGCTACACCTTC. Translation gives CASSLVGSLHGYTF.

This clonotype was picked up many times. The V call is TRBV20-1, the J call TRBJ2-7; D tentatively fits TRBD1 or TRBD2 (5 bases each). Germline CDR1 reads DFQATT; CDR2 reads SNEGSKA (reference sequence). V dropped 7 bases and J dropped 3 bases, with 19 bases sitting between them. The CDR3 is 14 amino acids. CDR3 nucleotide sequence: TGCAGTGTTTATCGTTCTTATGGGGGCTACGAGCAGTACTTC. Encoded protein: CSVYRSYGGYEQYF.

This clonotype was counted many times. CDR3 sequence: CSARRGANEKLFF. As DNA, the CDR3 is TGCAGTGCGAGGCGGGGAGCTAATGAAAAACTGTTTTTT. V and J are TRBV20-1 and TRBJ1-4; D not certain. CDR3 length: 13 residues. Trimming took 6 bases from V and 3 from J, leaving 11 bases between them. Per germline, CDR1 DFQATT and CDR2 SNEGSKA (reference sequence).

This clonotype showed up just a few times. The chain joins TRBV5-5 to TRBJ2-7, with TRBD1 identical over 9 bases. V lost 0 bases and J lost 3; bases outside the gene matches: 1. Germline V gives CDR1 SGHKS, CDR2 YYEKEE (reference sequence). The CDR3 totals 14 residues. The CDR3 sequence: CASSLGQGDYEQYF. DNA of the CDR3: TGTGCCAGCAGCTTGGGACAGGGGGACTACGAGCAGTACTTC.

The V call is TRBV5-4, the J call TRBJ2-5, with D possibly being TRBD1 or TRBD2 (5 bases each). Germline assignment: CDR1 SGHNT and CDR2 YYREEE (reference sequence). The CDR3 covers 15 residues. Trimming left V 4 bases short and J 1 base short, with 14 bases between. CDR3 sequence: CASSPGRYLQETQYF. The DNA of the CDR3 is TGTGCCAGCAGCCCGGGGCGCTACCTCCAAGAGACCCAGTACTTC.

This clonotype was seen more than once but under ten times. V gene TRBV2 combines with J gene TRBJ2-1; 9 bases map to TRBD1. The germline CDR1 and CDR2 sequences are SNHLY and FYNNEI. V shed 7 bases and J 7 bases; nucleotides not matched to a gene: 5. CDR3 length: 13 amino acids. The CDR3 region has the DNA TGTGCCAGCATGCGGGACAGGGAAAATGAGCAGTTCTTC. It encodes CASMRDRENEQFF. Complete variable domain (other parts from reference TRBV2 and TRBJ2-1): EPEVTQTPSHQVTQMGQEVILRCVPISNHLYFYWYRQILGQKVEFLVSFYNNEISEKSEIFDDQFSVERPDGSNFTLKIRSTKLEDSAMYFCASMRDRENEQFFGPGTRLTVL.

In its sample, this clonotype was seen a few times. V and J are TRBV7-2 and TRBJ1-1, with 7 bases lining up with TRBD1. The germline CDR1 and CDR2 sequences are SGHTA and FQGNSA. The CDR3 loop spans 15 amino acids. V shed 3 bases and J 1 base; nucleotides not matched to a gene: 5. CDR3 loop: CASSFRGGSNTEAFF. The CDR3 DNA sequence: TGTGCCAGCAGCTTTAGAGGGGGCTCGAACACTGAAGCTTTCTTT.